A single sample is the source of the 8 T cell receptor beta chains below, sequenced in a study of shared clonotypes between healthy human individuals. The data were produced by immunoSEQ multiplex PCR, yet TCRdb's version contains in-frame clones alone and is incomplete. The sample comprises 2,100,000 or so clones, about 94% of which are singletons, and roughly 0.13% rests with the top ten. The sequencing sample was made of naive CD4+ T cells sorted from blood. The subset was: CD45RA+ positively selected. The origin of the receptors is a man in his late teens or twenties in good health.

V and J are TRBV25-1 and TRBJ2-3; D remains ambiguous. There are 15 residues in the CDR3. CDR1 and CDR2 from the germline V gene are MGHDK and SYGVNS. V was pared by 3 bases and J by 4 bases, with 14 bases between. CDR3 residues: CASSDSGLGSDTQYF. In nucleotides, the CDR3 is TGTGCCAGCAGTGATTCCGGATTGGGCTCAGATACGCAGTATTTT.

The chain combines TRBV10-3 with TRBJ2-2; D possibly corresponds to TRBD1 (6 bases). The germline V gene encodes CDR1 ENHRY and CDR2 SYGVKD. V lost 4 bases, J lost 5 bases, and 8 bases lay in between. The CDR3 length is 13 residues. The CDR3 loop reads CAISGQGTGELFF. The CDR3 bases are TGTGCCATCAGTGGGCAGGGGACCGGGGAGCTGTTTTTT.

The table lists this clone with a count of one. This chain connects TRBV28 to TRBJ2-3; TRBD2 agrees at 7 bases. Per the germline V gene, CDR1 is MDHEN and CDR2 is SYDVKM. This CDR3 has 14 amino acids. V dropped 9 bases and J dropped 2; count of bases not matched to a gene: 8. The CDR3 here is CASLPGGPTDTQYF. For the CDR3, the DNA is TGTGCCAGTTTGCCGGGGGGACCCACAGATACGCAGTATTTT.

The chain has TRBV5-1 and TRBJ2-3; D remains ambiguous. This CDR3 has 15 residues. Germline V gives CDR1 SGHRS, CDR2 YFSETQ. Trimming stripped 0 bases from V and 4 bases from J, with 12 bases between. The CDR3 sequence: CASSLVRQAPDTQYF. In DNA, the CDR3 is TGCGCCAGCAGCTTGGTACGGCAGGCCCCAGATACGCAGTATTTT.

The rearrangement uses TRBV5-8 and TRBJ1-1; no firm D call. This CDR3 is 15 amino acids long. Trimming pared 3 bases from V and 3 bases from J, leaving 15 bases between. Per the germline V gene, CDR1 is SGHTS and CDR2 is YDEGEE. The DNA of the CDR3 is TGTGCCAGCAGCTCCGGAGATGGGGTCGACACTGAAGCTTTCTTT. Amino acids: CASSSGDGVDTEAFF.

This chain links TRBV5-1 with TRBJ1-1; D is ambiguous. The V gene lost 0 bases and the J gene lost 6 bases, with 12 bases spanning the gap. Germline V gives CDR1 SGHRS, CDR2 YFSETQ. The CDR3 is made up of 14 amino acids. CDR3: CASSLVDTNPEAFF. As DNA, the CDR3 is TGCGCCAGCAGCTTGGTCGATACCAACCCTGAAGCTTTCTTT.

CDR3 loop: CASSIITGGNYGYTF. CDR3 in DNA: TGTGCCAGTAGTATAATAACGGGGGGCAACTATGGCTACACCTTC. J is TRBJ1-2 and V is TRBV19; D possibly corresponds to TRBD1 (6 bases). The CDR3 is made up of 15 amino acids. V lost 2 bases and J lost 2, with 12 bases in between. CDR1 and CDR2 from the germline V gene are LNHDA and SQIVND (reference sequence).

The genes are TRBV18 and TRBJ2-3, with 9 bases lining up with TRBD1. J was trimmed by 2 bases and V by 5 bases; bases with no gene match: 8. Germline loops: CDR1 KGHSH, CDR2 LQKENI. The CDR3 is 16 residues long. The CDR3 nucleotides are TGTGCCAGCTCATCAACCGGGACAGGGTTCACAGATACGCAGTATTTT. It specifies CASSSTGTGFTDTQYF.